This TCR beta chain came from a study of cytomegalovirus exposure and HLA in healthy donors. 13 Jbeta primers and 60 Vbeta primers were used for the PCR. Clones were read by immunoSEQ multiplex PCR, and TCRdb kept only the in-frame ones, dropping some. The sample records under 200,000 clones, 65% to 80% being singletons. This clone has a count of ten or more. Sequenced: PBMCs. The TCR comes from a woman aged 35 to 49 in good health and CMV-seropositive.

In DNA, the CDR3 is TGTGCCAGCAGCCAAGATTGGGACTCTTCCTACAATGAGCAGTTCTTC. Translating gives CASSQDWDSSYNEQFF. The chain is built from TRBV7-9 and TRBJ2-1, with D possibly TRBD2 on 6 matching bases. V was pared by 5 bases and J by 1 base, with 15 bases between. Per germline, CDR1 SEHNR and CDR2 FQNEAQ (reference sequence). This CDR3 comprises 16 residues. The variable domain in full, with the rest retrieved from reference TRBV7-9 and TRBJ2-1, is DTGVSQNPRHKITKRGQNVTFRCDPISEHNRLYWYRQTLGQGPEFLTYFQNEAQLEKSRLLSDRFSAERPKGSFSTLEIQRTEQGDSAMYLCASSQDWDSSYNEQFFGPGTRLTVL.